Included here is one TCR beta chain sequence, with context. V was clipped by 7 bases and J by 1 base, with 15 bases between them. This CDR3 contains 15 residues. Authors' processing steps: From reference gene primer amplification, estimates of nucleated cell counts were derived. Sequencing used immunoSEQ multiplex PCR; TCRdb keeps in-frame clones, though not all of them. V and J calls and clone size are as listed in that table; D and trimming were resolved from the DNA. The data contain approximately 97,000 clones, around 84% of them seen just once; the ten biggest clones take up around 2.9%. These data are taken from a study of blood T cell repertoires in COVID-19.

Sequencing was performed on peripheral blood. V gene TRBV23-1 combines with J gene TRBJ2-3; D is ambiguous. TRBV23-1 carries the ORF label, with uncertain function. The clonotype originates from a man aged 50-60 years with active or convalescent COVID-19. The CDR3 nucleotides read TGCGCCAGCACCCCGCAGTTTGGTTGCACAGATACGCAGTATTTT. This encodes CASTPQFGCTDTQYF.